These 16 T cell receptor beta chains originate from one sample sequenced in a study of T cells in Graves' hyperthyroidism and ophthalmopathy. Amplified TCR beta CDR3 regions came from RNA transcripts. In the first-round RT-PCR of the TCR CDR3, the HTBI primer set was used. In TCRdb, the multiplex PCR reads were re-called with MiXCR into one record per CDR3 protein. Among over 350,000 distinct CDR3 sequences listed, over 12% were seen once. The sample taken for sequencing was blood. Source of these receptors: a man younger than 35 with Graves' ophthalmopathy.

This clonotype was seen many times. The V gene is TRBV12-3 or TRBV12-4, the J gene TRBJ2-7; the match to TRBD1 covers 11 bases. J gave up 5 bases and V 5 bases, and 5 bases lay outside the gene matches. The CDR3 has 14 residues. CDR3 nucleotide sequence: TGTGCCAGCAGTGGACAGGGGGCGCACAACGAGCAGTACTTC. Residues: CASSGQGAHNEQYF.

The chain employs TRBV6-1 and TRBJ2-2, with 8 bases identical to TRBD2. Trimming removed 7 bases from V and 2 bases from J; junction bases left unmatched: 9. The germline V gene encodes CDR1 MNHNS and CDR2 SASEGT. The CDR3 is 16 amino acids. In nucleotides, the CDR3 is TGTGCCAGCATATATAGGCTAGCGGGCAACACCGGGGAGCTGTTTTTT. Translation gives CASIYRLAGNTGELFF.

This clonotype came up a few times. The chain joins TRBV9 to TRBJ2-5; D gene uncertain. V was shortened by 4 bases and J by 5 bases, with 9 bases between the two germline ends. Germline CDR1 and CDR2: SGDLS and YYNGEE. The CDR3 length is 12 residues. The CDR3 protein is CASSSRLETQYF. As DNA, the CDR3 is TGTGCCAGCAGCTCCCGTTTGGAGACCCAGTACTTC.

This chain connects TRBV20-1 to TRBJ1-4; 11 bases agree with TRBD1. This CDR3 region has 13 residues. CDR1 is DFQATT, CDR2 SNEGSKA, per germline (reference sequence). Unmatched junction bases numbered 5, after V lost 6 bases and J lost 8 bases. The CDR3 reads CSARTGGSEKLFF. The CDR3 DNA reads as TGCAGTGCGCGGACAGGGGGCAGCGAAAAACTGTTTTTT.

This clonotype has a count of ten or more. The V call is TRBV10-2, the J call TRBJ2-3; 9 bases map to TRBD1. The length of the CDR3 is 15 residues. With 4 bases clipped from V and 4 bases from J, the junction kept 6 bases outside the gene matches. Germline V gene data show CDR1 as WSHSY and CDR2 as SAAADI. The CDR3 here is CASSGGQGWADTQYF. CDR3 nucleotides: TGCGCCAGCAGTGGAGGACAGGGGTGGGCAGATACGCAGTATTTT.

The gene calls are TRBV7-9 and TRBJ2-2; 7 bases are a match to TRBD2. The germline V gene has CDR1 SEHNR and CDR2 FQNEAQ (reference sequence). This CDR3 region has 19 residues. Germline trimming cut 1 base from V and 0 bases from J; bases unmatched to any gene: 11. CDR3 nucleotides: TGTGCCAGCAGCTTAGTCTCGGGGCTAGCGGAATCGAACACCGGGGAGCTGTTTTTT. Amino acid sequence: CASSLVSGLAESNTGELFF.

This clonotype has ten or more counts. The chain links TRBV6-2 or TRBV6-3 to TRBJ1-1; D unclear. Germline V gene lookup returns CDR1 MNHEY and CDR2 SVGEGT. The CDR3 consists of 14 residues. Between the trimmed V and J ends, which lost 0 bases and 1 base, there was a span of 6 bases. The CDR3 nucleotides are TGTGCCAGCAGTTACTCGATCAGGAACACTGAAGCTTTCTTT. It encodes CASSYSIRNTEAFF.

This clonotype was recorded at least ten times. The V call is TRBV5-5, the J call TRBJ1-5; 7 nucleotides agree with TRBD1. With 7 bases clipped from V and 0 bases from J, the junction kept 1 base outside the gene matches. In germline, CDR1 is SGHKS, CDR2 YYEKEE (reference sequence). The CDR3 covers 13 residues. CDR3 residues: CASAGGSNQPQHF. CDR3 coding DNA: TGTGCCAGCGCAGGGGGTAGCAATCAGCCCCAGCATTTT.

V and J are TRBV3-1 and TRBJ1-6; D remains unclear. V was shortened by 1 base and J by 0 bases, with 4 bases between the two germline ends. The CDR3 totals 15 residues. Germline CDR1 is LGHDT and CDR2 is YNNKEL (reference sequence). The CDR3 sequence: CASSQVGSYNSPLHF. The CDR3, as DNA: TGTGCCAGCAGCCAAGTGGGCTCCTATAATTCACCCCTCCACTTT.

In nucleotides, the CDR3 is TGCGCCAGCAGCTCCACCCGGGACGTCTATGGCTACACCTTC. Amino acid sequence: CASSSTRDVYGYTF. The chain couples TRBV5-1 to TRBJ1-2; D is possibly TRBD1 (5 bases). V lost 3 bases and J 4 bases, leaving 13 bases between the germline ends. CDR1 is SGHRS and CDR2 is YFSETQ in the germline V gene. This CDR3 region has 14 residues.

This clonotype has a handful of counts. The rearrangement joins TRBV6-1 to TRBJ1-4; D remains ambiguous. In germline, CDR1 is MNHNS, CDR2 SASEGT. V shed 2 bases and J shed 0 bases, with 10 bases lying between them. The CDR3 covers 16 residues. CDR3 region: CASSESEAATNEKLFF. The CDR3 nucleotides read TGTGCCAGCAGTGAATCCGAGGCTGCAACTAATGAAAAACTGTTTTTT.

This clonotype appeared a few times. This chain uses TRBV3-1 with TRBJ1-2, with 8 bases matching TRBD1. The CDR3 has 15 residues. The germline V gene has CDR1 LGHDT and CDR2 YNNKEL (reference sequence). V dropped 5 bases and J dropped 2; count of bases not matched to a gene: 7. CDR3 nucleotide sequence: TGTGCCAGCAGCATAGGGACAGGCCTAAACTATGGCTACACCTTC. Its translation: CASSIGTGLNYGYTF. Together with reference TRBV3-1 and TRBJ1-2, the CDR3 gives the full variable domain: DTAVSQTPKYLVTQMGNDKSIKCEQNLGHDTMYWYKQDSKKFLKIMFSYNNKELIINETVPNRFSPKSPDKAHLNLHINSLELGDSAVYFCASSIGTGLNYGYTFGSGTRLTVV.

This clonotype was seen at least ten times. CDR3 loop: CATSDWTDYGYTF. The DNA for the CDR3 is TGTGCCACCAGTGATTGGACGGACTATGGCTACACCTTC. V usage is TRBV24-1 and J usage is TRBJ1-2; D not certain. The V end was cut by 2 bases, the J end by 3 bases, with 6 bases between. The CDR3 contains 13 residues. In germline, CDR1 is KGHDR, CDR2 SFDVKD.

V gene TRBV6-1 combines with J gene TRBJ1-1, with 7 bases that match TRBD1. The germline CDR1 and CDR2 sequences are MNHNS and SASEGT. The V gene end was trimmed by 6 bases and the J gene end by 10 bases; junction bases not matched to a gene: 8. The CDR3 loop spans 12 amino acids. The CDR3 here is CASSRDREGAFF. The CDR3, as DNA: TGTGCCAGCAGCCGAGACAGGGAAGGAGCTTTCTTT.

At least ten counts were recorded for this clonotype. The chain joins TRBV18 to TRBJ2-5; D call uncertain. Germline CDR1 and CDR2: KGHSH and LQKENI. The CDR3 extends over 12 amino acids. Between the trimmed V and J ends, which lost 3 bases and 5 bases, there was a span of 7 bases. The CDR3: CASSPAGETQYF. For the CDR3, the DNA is TGTGCCAGCTCACCGGCCGGGGAGACCCAGTACTTC. Combining the CDR3 with reference TRBV18 and TRBJ2-5 gives the whole variable domain NAGVMQNPRHLVRRRGQEARLRCSPMKGHSHVYWYRQLPEEGLKFMVYLQKENIIDESGMPKERFSAEFPKEGPSILRIQQVVRGDSAAYFCASSPAGETQYFGPGTRLLVL.

In its sample, this clonotype was seen many times. This sequence joins TRBV27 and TRBJ1-1; D is undetermined. Germline V gene lookup returns CDR1 MNHEY and CDR2 SMNVEV (reference sequence). The CDR3 is 15 residues long. V shed 0 bases and J shed 4 bases, with 12 bases lying between them. CDR3 protein: CASSLSHTEGTEAFF. The DNA of the CDR3 is TGTGCCAGCAGTTTATCACATACGGAGGGCACTGAAGCTTTCTTT.